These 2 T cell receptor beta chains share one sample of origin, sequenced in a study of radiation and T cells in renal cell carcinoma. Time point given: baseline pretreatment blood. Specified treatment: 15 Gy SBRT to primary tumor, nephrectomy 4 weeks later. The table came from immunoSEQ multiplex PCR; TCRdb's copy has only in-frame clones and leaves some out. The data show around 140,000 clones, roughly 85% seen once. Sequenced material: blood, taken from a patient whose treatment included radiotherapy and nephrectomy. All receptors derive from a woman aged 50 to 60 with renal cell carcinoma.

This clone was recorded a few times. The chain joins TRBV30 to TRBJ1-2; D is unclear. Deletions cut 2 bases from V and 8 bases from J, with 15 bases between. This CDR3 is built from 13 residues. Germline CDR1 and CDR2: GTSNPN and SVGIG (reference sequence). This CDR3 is CAWSPTTTGGYTF. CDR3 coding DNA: TGTGCCTGGAGTCCAACCACTACGGGGGGCTACACCTTC.

CDR3 sequence: CASSLEGNEAFF. CDR3 nucleotide sequence: TGCGCCAGCAGCTTGGAGGGGAATGAAGCTTTCTTT. The chain uses TRBV5-1 and TRBJ1-1; possible D gene TRBD1, 5 bases. The CDR3 consists of 12 residues. CDR1 is SGHRS, CDR2 YFSETQ, per germline. V dropped 0 bases and J dropped 7 bases, with 7 bases sitting between them.